This T cell receptor beta chain was sequenced in a study of T cells in localized non-small cell lung cancer. Study-wide results and limits: Greater blood T cell density accompanied longer overall survival. Researchers found a median around 57 of the top 100 tumor clones in adjacent lung. Multi-region tumor sequencing was not done, so intratumor heterogeneity could not be excluded. Uninvolved adjacent lung had the highest recorded T cell clonality, with tumor below it.

V gave up 3 bases and J gave up 5 bases; unmatched junction bases: 1. The CDR3 sequence is 14 residues long. From germline, CDR1 is MDHEN and CDR2 SYDVKM. In the case of this clone: As yet, its antigen is unknown.

Sequencing used immunoSEQ multiplex PCR; TCRdb keeps in-frame clones, though not all of them. Found here are about 48,000 clones, 60% to 85% of them singletons; the top ten hold 17%. This TCR came from a man aged 35 to 69 with stage I squamous cell lung carcinoma. This sample comprised peripheral blood, obtained before any cancer treatment. This chain connects TRBV28 to TRBJ1-5, with 10 nucleotides matching TRBD1. CDR3 nucleotides: TGTGCCAGCAGTTTTGGGACAGGGGATCAGCCCCAGCATTTT. Translating gives CASSFGTGDQPQHF.